This T cell receptor (beta chain) was identified during a study of blood T cells in healthy people across ages. PCR was performed a second time for about 6 to 12 cycles using a sample-barcoded 5' primer and a J-beta primer mix. The template-switch adaptor, which had 12 random nucleotides, put a tag on each cDNA molecule. TCRdb ran MiXCR on the 5' RACE reads and lists one entry per CDR3 protein. The sample contains 780,000 or so distinct CDR3 sequences, less than 70% of which appear only once. V was clipped by 0 bases and J by 14 bases, with 15 bases between them. Germline V CDR1 and CDR2: KGHSH, LQKENI. The CDR3 contains 13 residues.

Sequenced material: blood. This TCR was sampled from a man older than 75 in good health. The rearrangement joins TRBV18 to TRBJ2-3; D is ambiguous. For the CDR3, the DNA is TGTGCCAGCTCACCACCCTCGCTAGGATACGCGTATTTT. It specifies CASSPPSLGYAYF.